This TCR beta chain originates from a study of blood T cell repertoires in COVID-19. This CDR3 has 14 residues. Germline CDR1 is KGHSH and CDR2 is LQKENI. V was shortened by 3 bases and J by 4 bases, with 12 bases between the two germline ends. Method: immunoSEQ multiplex PCR; TCRdb's copy keeps in-frame clones and lacks some. This sample has 260,000 or so clones, with 83% found just once. This clone occurred once. The chain joins TRBV18 to TRBJ1-2; D is undetermined. The clonotype comes from a woman aged 40 to 50 who had been exposed to COVID-19. The sequencing input was PBMCs or T cells enriched from blood (not recorded which). The CDR3 sequence is CASSPVEGPYGYTF. As DNA, the CDR3 is TGTGCCAGCTCACCTGTAGAGGGCCCCTATGGCTACACCTTC.